This TCR beta chain is drawn from a study of spatial heterogeneity in lung cancer. On the study more broadly: Alpha-chain sequences were consistently detected less often than beta-chain sequences.

A single record per CDR3 protein comes from TCRdb applying MiXCR to the 5' RACE reads. The table records about 48,000 distinct CDR3 sequences, less than 6% of them present only once. Described time point: sample taken at primary tumor resection. Frozen PBMC, nontumor lung or tumor provided whole RNA, which was sequenced unsorted. The 70 or so donors had untreated early-stage non-small cell lung cancer. The CDR3 is made up of 19 amino acids. J gave up 3 bases and V 7 bases, and 19 bases lay outside the gene matches. CDR1 MDHEN and CDR2 SYDVKM come from the germline V gene. In its sample, this clonotype was seen many times.

The chain is built from TRBV28 and TRBJ1-1; TRBD1 agrees at 11 bases. The specimen was PBMCs, collected at surgery. This receptor was obtained from a male donor with early-stage non-small cell lung cancer. In DNA, the CDR3 is TGTGCCAGCATATCCCGATTTGGACAGGGGGCTTATGGGGACACTGAAGCTTTCTTT. It yields the protein CASISRFGQGAYGDTEAFF. Full variable domain (rest looked up from reference TRBV28 and TRBJ1-1): DVKVTQSSRYLVKRTGEKVFLECVQDMDHENMFWYRQDPGLGLRLIYFSYDVKMKEKGDIPEGYSVSREKKERFSLILESASTNQTSMYLCASISRFGQGAYGDTEAFFGQGTRLTVV.